This T cell receptor beta chain appears in the sequencing data of a study of post-analysis software for immune sequencing data. At the level of the study: Some patients lacked subtype; others had relapsing-remitting, secondary progressive or progressive-relapsing disease. Whole-study results and caveats: Diversity measured as normalized Chao1 was significantly lower in multiple sclerosis patients than in controls. Samples made in the same batch grouped tightly together by F measure.

About this clonotype itself: Its antigen is not identified.

Libraries were made from TCR beta cDNA, and they carried unique molecular identifiers. TCRdb re-called the PCR reads through MiXCR, storing one row per CDR3 protein. The sample has about 770,000 distinct CDR3 sequences; 46% are singletons. Input material: blood. The receptor was isolated from a girl between 10 and 17 years old with multiple sclerosis.

As DNA, the CDR3 is TGTGCCAGCAGCCAAGAAAGTACGTCAGGGTACTATGGCTACACCTTC. Its translation: CASSQESTSGYYGYTF. The J gene is TRBJ1-2, the V gene TRBV3-1, with D tentatively TRBD1 (5 bases). The V end lost 0 bases, the J end lost 3 bases, and 14 bases lay between the germline ends. In germline, CDR1 is LGHDT, CDR2 YNNKEL (reference sequence). The CDR3 is 16 amino acids.